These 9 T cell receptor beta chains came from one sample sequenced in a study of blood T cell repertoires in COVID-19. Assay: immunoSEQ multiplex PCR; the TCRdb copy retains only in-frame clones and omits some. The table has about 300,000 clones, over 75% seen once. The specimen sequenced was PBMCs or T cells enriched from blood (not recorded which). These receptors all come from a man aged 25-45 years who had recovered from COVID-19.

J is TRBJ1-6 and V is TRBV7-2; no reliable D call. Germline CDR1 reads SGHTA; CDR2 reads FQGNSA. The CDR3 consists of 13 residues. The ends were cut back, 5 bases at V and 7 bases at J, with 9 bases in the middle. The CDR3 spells CASSGRWNSPLHF. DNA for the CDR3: TGTGCCAGCAGCGGTCGGTGGAATTCACCCCTCCACTTT.

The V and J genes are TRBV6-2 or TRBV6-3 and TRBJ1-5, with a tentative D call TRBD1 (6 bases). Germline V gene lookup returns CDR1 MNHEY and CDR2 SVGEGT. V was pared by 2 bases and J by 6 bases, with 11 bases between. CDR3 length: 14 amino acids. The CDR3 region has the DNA TGTGCCAGCAGTTACGTGGGGGCGCGTCAGCCCCAGCATTTT. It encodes CASSYVGARQPQHF.

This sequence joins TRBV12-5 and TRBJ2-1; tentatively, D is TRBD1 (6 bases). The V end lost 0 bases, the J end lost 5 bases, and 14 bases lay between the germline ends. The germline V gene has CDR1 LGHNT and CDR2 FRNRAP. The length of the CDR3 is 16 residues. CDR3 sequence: CASGLVAAGVHNEQFF. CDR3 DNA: TGTGCTAGTGGTTTGGTAGCTGCAGGGGTACACAATGAGCAGTTCTTC.

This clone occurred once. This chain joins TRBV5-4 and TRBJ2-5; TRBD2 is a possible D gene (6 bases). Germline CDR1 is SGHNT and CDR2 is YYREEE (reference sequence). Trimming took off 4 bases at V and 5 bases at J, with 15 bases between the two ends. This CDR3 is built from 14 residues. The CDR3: CASSPQVRGETQYF. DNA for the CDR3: TGTGCCAGCAGCCCCCAGGTCCGGGGGGAGACCCAGTACTTC.

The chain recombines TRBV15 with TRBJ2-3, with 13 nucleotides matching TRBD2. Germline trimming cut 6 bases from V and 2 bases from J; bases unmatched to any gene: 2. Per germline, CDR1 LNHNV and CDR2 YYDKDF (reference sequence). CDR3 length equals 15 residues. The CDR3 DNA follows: TGTGCCACCAGGGGGACTAGCGGGGCCACAGATACGCAGTATTTT. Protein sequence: CATRGTSGATDTQYF.

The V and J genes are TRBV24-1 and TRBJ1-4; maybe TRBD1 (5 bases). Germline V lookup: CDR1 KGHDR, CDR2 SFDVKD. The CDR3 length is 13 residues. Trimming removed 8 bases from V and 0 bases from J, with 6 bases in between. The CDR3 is CATTGATNEKLFF. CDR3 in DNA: TGTGCCACCACGGGGGCAACTAATGAAAAACTGTTTTTT.

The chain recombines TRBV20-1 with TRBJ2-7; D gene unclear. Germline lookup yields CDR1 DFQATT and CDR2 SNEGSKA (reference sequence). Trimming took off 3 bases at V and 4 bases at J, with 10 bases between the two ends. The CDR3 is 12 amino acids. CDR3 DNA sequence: TGCAGTGCTAGTTCTAGAATGTACGAGCAGTACTTC. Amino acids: CSASSRMYEQYF.

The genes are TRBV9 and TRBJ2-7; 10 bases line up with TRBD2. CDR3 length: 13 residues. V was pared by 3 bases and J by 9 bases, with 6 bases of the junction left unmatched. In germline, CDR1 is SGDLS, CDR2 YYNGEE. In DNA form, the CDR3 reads TGTGCCAGCAGCGGTAGCGGGGGGCAAGGGCAGTACTTC. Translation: CASSGSGGQGQYF.

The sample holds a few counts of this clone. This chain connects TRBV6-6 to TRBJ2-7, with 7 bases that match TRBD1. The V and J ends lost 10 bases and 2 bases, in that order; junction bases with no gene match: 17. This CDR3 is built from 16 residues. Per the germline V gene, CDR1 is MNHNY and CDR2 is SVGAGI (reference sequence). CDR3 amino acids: CATRTGFLGETYEQYF. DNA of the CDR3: TGTGCCACCCGGACAGGCTTCCTGGGGGAGACCTACGAGCAGTACTTC.